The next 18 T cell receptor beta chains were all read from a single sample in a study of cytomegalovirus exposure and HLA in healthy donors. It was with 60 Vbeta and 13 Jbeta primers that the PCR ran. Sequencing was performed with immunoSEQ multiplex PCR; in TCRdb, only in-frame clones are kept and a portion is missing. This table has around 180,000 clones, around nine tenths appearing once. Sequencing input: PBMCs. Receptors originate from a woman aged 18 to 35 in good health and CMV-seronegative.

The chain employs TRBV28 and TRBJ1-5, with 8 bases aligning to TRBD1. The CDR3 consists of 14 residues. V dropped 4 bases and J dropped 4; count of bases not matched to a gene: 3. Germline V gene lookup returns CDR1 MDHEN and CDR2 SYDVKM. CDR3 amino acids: CASSWDRFNQPQHF. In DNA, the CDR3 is TGTGCCAGCAGTTGGGACAGGTTTAATCAGCCCCAGCATTTT. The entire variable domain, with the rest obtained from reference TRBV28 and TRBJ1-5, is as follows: DVKVTQSSRYLVKRTGEKVFLECVQDMDHENMFWYRQDPGLGLRLIYFSYDVKMKEKGDIPEGYSVSREKKERFSLILESASTNQTSMYLCASSWDRFNQPQHFGDGTRLSIL.

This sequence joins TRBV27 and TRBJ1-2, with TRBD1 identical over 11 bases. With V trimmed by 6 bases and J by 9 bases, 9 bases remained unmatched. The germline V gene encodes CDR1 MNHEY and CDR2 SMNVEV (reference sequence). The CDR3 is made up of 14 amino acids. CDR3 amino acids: CASSFSGTGGSYTF. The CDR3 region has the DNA TGTGCCAGCAGCTTCAGTGGGACAGGGGGAAGCTACACCTTC.

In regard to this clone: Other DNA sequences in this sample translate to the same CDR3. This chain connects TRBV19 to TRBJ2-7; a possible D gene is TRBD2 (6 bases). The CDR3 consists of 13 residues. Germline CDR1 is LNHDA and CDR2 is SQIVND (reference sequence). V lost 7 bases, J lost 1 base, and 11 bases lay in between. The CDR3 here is CASKGGASYEQYF. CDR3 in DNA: TGTGCCAGTAAGGGCGGGGCATCCTACGAGCAGTACTTC.

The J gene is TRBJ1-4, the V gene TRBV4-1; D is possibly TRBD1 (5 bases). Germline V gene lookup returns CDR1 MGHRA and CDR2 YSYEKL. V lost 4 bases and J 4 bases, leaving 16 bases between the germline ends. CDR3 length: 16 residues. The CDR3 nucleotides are TGCGCCAGCAGCCCTGGAGGGGCCTCGGGTAATGAAAAACTGTTTTTT. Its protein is CASSPGGASGNEKLFF.

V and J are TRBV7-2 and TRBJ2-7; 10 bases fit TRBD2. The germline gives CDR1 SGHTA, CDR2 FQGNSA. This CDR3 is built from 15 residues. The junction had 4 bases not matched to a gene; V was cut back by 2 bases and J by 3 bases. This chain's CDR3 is CASSLSSSGSYEQYF. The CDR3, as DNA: TGTGCCAGCAGCTTATCATCTAGCGGGAGCTACGAGCAGTACTTC.

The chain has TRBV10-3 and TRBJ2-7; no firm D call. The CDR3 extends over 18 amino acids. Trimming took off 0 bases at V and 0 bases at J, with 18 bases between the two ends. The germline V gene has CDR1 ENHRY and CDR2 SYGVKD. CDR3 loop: CAISESETQSSSSYEQYF. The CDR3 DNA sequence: TGTGCCATCAGTGAGTCAGAGACACAGTCAAGTTCCTCCTACGAGCAGTACTTC.

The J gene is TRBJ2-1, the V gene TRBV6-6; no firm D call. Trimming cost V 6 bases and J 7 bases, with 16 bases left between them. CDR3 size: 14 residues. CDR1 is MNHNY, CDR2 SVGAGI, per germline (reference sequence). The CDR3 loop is CASRAYGVRNEQFF. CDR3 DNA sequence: TGTGCCAGCAGAGCTTATGGAGTGAGGAATGAGCAGTTCTTC.

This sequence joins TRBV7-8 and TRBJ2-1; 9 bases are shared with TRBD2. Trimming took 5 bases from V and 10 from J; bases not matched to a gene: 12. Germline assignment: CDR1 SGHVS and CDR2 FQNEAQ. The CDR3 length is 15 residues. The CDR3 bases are TGTGCCAGCAGCAGCGCGGGAGGGCCTTCTCAAGAGCAGTTCTTC. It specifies CASSSAGGPSQEQFF. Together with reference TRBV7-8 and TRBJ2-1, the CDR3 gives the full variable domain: GAGVSQSPRYKVAKRGQDVALRCDPISGHVSLFWYQQALGQGPEFLTYFQNEAQLDKSGLPSDRFFAERPEGSVSTLKIQRTQQEDSAVYLCASSSAGGPSQEQFFGPGTRLTVL.

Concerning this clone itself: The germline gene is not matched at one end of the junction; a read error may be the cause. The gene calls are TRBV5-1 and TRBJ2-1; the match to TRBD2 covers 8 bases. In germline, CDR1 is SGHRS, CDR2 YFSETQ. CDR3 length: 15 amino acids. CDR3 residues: CASSYLAGSHNEQFF. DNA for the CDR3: TGCGCCAGCAGCTATCTAGCGGGCTCCCACAATGAGCAGTTCTTC.

The DNA of the CDR3 is TGTGCCTGGAGCCTTGGTACTAGCGGGGGCCCAGATACGCAGTATTTT. This sequence encodes CAWSLGTSGGPDTQYF. V is TRBV30 and J is TRBJ2-3, with 11 bases aligning to TRBD2. Germline trimming cut 3 bases from V and 4 bases from J; bases unmatched to any gene: 9. The CDR3 is 16 amino acids. CDR1 is GTSNPN and CDR2 is SVGIG in the germline V gene (reference sequence).

The chain's CDR3 is CASSADRTNSPLHF. CDR3 nucleotide sequence: TGCGCCAGCAGCGCGGACAGGACCAATTCACCCCTCCACTTT. The chain has TRBV5-1 and TRBJ1-6, with 7 bases aligning to TRBD1. Germline V gene sequence: CDR1 SGHRS, CDR2 YFSETQ. V shed 4 bases, J shed 7 bases, and the junction held 5 bases outside the gene matches. This CDR3 comprises 14 residues.

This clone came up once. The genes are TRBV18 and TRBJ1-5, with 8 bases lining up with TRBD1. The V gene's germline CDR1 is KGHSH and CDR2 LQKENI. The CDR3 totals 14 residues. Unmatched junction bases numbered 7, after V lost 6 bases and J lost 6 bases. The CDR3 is CASSPGQGAQPQHF. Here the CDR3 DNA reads TGTGCCAGCTCCCCGGGGCAGGGGGCTCAGCCCCAGCATTTT.

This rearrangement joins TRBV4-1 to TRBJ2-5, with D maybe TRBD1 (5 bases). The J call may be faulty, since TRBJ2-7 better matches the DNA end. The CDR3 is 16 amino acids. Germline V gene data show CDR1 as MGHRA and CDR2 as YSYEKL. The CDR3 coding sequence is TGCGCCAGCAGCCAAGAAGGGGCGGCCGCCCCCTACGAGCAGTACTTC. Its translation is CASSQEGAAAPYEQYF.

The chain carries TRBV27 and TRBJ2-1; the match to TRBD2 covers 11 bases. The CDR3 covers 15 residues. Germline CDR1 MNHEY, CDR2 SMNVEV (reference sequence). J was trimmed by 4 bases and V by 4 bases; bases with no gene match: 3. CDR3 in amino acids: CASSSGTSGYNEQFF. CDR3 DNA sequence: TGTGCCAGCAGTTCCGGGACTAGCGGTTACAATGAGCAGTTCTTC.

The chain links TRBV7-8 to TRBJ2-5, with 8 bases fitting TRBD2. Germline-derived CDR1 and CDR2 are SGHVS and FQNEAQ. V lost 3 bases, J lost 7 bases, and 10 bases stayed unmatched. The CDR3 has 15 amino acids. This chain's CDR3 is CASSLAGGGSGTQYF. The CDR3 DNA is TGTGCCAGCAGCTTGGCCGGGGGGGGGTCGGGGACCCAGTACTTC.

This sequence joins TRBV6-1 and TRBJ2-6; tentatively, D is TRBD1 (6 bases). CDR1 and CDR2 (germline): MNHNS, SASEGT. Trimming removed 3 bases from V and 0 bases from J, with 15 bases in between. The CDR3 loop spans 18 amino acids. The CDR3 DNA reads TGTGCCAGCAGTGATAGGGGACACCCTTTCTCTGGGGCCAACGTCCTGACTTTC. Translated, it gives CASSDRGHPFSGANVLTF.

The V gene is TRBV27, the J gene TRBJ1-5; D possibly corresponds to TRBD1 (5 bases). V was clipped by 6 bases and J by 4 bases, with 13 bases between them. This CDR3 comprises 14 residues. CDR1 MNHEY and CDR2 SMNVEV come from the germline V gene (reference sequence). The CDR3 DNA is TGTGCCAGCAGCCGAGGGGCGGGAAATCAGCCCCAGCATTTT. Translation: CASSRGAGNQPQHF.

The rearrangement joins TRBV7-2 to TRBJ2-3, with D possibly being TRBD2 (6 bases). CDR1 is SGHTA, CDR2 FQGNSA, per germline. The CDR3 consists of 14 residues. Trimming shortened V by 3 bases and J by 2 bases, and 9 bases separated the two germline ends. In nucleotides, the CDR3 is TGTGCCAGCAGCTTTGGGGGACTCACAGATACGCAGTATTTT. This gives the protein CASSFGGLTDTQYF.